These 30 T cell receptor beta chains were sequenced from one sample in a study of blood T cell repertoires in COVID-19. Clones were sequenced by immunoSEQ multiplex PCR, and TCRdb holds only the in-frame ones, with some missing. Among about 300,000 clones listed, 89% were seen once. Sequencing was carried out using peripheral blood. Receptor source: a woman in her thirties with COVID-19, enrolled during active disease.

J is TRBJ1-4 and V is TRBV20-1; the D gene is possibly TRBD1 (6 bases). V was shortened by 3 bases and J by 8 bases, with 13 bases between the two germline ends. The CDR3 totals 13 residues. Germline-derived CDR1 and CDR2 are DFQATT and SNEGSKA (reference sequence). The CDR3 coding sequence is TGCAGTGCTAGTCAGGGGTTCATGGAAAAACTGTTTTTT. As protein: CSASQGFMEKLFF.

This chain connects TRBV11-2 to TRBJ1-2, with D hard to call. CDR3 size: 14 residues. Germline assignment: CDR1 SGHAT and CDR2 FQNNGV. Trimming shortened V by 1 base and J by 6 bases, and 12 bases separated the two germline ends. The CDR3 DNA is TGTGCCAGCAGCTTAGGTTCTGGGAGGGATGGCTACACCTTC. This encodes CASSLGSGRDGYTF.

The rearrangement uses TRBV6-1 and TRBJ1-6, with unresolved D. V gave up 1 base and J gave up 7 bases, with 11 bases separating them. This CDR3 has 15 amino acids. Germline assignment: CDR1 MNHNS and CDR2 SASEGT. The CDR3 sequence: CASSEEPGTNSPLHF. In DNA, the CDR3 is TGTGCCAGCAGTGAAGAGCCGGGAACGAATTCACCCCTCCACTTT.

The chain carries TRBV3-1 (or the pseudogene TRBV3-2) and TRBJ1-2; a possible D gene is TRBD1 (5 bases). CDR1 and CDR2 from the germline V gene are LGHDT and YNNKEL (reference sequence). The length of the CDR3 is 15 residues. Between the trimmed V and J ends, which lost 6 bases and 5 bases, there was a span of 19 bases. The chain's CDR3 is CASSLTRWGGYGYTF. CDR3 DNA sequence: TGTGCCAGCAGTCTTACTCGGTGGGGCGGATATGGCTACACCTTC.

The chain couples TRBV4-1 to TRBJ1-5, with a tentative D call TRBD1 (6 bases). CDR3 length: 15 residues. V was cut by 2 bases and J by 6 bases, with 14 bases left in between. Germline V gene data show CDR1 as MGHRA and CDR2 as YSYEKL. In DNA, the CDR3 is TGCGCCAGCAGCCAACTCGGGGGGGCTCGTCAGCCCCAGCATTTT. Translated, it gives CASSQLGGARQPQHF.

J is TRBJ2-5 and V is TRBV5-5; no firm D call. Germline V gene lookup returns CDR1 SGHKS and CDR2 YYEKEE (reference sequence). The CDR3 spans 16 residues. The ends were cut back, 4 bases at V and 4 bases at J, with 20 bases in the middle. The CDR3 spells CASSPRSVQLIETQYF. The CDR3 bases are TGTGCCAGCAGCCCGCGGAGCGTGCAGCTAATAGAGACCCAGTACTTC.

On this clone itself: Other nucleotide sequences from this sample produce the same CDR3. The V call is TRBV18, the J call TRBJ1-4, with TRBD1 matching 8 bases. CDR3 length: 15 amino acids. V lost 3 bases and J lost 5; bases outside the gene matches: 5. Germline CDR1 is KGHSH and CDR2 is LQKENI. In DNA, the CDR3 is TGTGCCAGCTCACCCGGGACAGGAGGCAATGAAAAACTGTTTTTT. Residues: CASSPGTGGNEKLFF.

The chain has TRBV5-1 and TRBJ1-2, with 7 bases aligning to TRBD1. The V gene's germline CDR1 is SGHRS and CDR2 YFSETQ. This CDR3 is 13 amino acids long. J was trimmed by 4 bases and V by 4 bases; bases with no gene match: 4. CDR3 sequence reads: CASSTGQIYGYTF. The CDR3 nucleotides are TGCGCCAGCAGCACGGGACAGATCTATGGCTACACCTTC.

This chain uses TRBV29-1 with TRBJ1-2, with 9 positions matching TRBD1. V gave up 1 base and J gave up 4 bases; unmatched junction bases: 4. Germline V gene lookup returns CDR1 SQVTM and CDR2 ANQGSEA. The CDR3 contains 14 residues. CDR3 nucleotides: TGCAGCGTTGAAGGGACAGGGGTGGGCTATGGCTACACCTTC. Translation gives CSVEGTGVGYGYTF.

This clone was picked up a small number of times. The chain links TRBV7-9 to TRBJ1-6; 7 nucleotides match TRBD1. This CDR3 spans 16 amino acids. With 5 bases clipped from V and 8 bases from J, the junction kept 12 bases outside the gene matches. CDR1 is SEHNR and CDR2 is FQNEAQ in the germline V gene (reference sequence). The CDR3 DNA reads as TGTGCCAGCAGCCTCCTTCCAGGGGGTGACCATTCACCCCTCCACTTT. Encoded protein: CASSLLPGGDHSPLHF.

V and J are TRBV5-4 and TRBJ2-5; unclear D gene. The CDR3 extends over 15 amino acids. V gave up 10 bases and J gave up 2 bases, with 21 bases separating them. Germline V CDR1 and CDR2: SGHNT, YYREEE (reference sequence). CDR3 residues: CAVQFDRVVQETQYF. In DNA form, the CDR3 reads TGTGCCGTACAGTTCGACCGAGTAGTACAAGAGACCCAGTACTTC.

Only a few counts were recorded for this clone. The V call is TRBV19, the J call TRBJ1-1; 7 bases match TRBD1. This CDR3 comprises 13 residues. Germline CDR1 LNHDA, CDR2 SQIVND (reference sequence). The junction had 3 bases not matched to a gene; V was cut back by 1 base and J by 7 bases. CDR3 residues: CASSIGGQSEAFF. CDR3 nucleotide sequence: TGTGCCAGTAGTATAGGGGGACAGAGTGAAGCTTTCTTT.

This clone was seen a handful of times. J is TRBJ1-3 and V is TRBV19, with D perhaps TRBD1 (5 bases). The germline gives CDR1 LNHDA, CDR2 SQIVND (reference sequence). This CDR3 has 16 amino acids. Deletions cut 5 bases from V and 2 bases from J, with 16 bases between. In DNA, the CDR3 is TGTGCCAGTAGTCCCCTTTTGTCAGGGACTGGAAACACCATATATTTT. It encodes CASSPLLSGTGNTIYF.

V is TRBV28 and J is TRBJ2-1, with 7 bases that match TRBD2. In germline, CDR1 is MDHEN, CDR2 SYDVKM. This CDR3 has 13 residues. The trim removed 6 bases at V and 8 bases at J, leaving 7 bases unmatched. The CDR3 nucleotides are TGTGCCAGCAGCCCGGGGGGTGCCGATGAGCAGTTCTTC. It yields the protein CASSPGGADEQFF. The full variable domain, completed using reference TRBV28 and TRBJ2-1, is DVKVTQSSRYLVKRTGEKVFLECVQDMDHENMFWYRQDPGLGLRLIYFSYDVKMKEKGDIPEGYSVSREKKERFSLILESASTNQTSMYLCASSPGGADEQFFGPGTRLTVL.

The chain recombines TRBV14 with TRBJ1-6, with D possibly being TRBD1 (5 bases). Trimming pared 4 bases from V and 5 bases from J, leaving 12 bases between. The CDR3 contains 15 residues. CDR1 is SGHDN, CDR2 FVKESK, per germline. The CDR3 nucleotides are TGTGCCAGCAGCCCTCAGGGCCCCCATAATTCACCCCTCCACTTT. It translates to CASSPQGPHNSPLHF. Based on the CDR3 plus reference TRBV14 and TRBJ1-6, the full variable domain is EAGVTQFPSHSVIEKGQTVTLRCDPISGHDNLYWYRRVMGKEIKFLLHFVKESKQDESGMPNNRFLAERTGGTYSTLKVQPAELEDSGVYFCASSPQGPHNSPLHFGNGTRLTVT.

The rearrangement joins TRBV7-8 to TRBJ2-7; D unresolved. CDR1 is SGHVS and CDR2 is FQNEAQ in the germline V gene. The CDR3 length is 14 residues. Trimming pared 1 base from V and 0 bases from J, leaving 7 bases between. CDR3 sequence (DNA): TGTGCCAGCAGCTTAGGCCACAGCTCCTACGAGCAGTACTTC. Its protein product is CASSLGHSSYEQYF.

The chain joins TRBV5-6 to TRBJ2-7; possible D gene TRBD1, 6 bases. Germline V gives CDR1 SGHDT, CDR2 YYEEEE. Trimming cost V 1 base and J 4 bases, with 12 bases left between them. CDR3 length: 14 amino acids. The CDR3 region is CASSLTGTPYEQYF. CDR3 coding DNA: TGTGCCAGCAGCTTGACCGGGACACCGTACGAGCAGTACTTC.

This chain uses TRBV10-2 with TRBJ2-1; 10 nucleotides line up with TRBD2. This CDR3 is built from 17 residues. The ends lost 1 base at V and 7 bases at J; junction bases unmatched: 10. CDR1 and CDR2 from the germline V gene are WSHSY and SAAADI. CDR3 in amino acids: CASSEFPPAGGFNEQFF. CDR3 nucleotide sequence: TGCGCCAGCAGTGAGTTTCCACCAGCGGGGGGGTTTAATGAGCAGTTCTTC.

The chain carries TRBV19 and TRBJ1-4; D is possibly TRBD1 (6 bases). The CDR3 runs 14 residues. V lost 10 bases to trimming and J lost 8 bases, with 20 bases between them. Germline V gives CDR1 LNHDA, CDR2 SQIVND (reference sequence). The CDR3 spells CATREGGAEEKLFF. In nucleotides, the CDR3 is TGTGCCACCCGTGAGGGGGGGGCTGAAGAAAAACTGTTTTTT. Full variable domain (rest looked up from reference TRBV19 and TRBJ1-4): DGGITQSPKYLFRKEGQNVTLSCEQNLNHDAMYWYRQDPGQGLRLIYYSQIVNDFQKGDIAEGYSVSREKKESFPLTVTSAQKNPTAFYLCATREGGAEEKLFFGSGTQLSVL.

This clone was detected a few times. The CDR3 sequence is CASSSGSGGARDTQYF. The CDR3 region has the DNA TGCGCCAGCAGCAGTGGTAGCGGGGGGGCGAGGGATACGCAGTATTTT. This chain joins TRBV5-1 and TRBJ2-3, with TRBD2 matching over 11 bases. V was clipped by 4 bases and J by 6 bases; unmatched bases: 10. CDR3 length equals 16 residues. CDR1 and CDR2 (germline): SGHRS, YFSETQ.

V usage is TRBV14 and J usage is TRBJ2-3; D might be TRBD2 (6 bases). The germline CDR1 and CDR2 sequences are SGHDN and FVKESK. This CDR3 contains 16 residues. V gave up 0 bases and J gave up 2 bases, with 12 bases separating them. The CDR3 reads CASSQDGGTITDTQYF. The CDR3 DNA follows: TGTGCCAGCAGCCAAGACGGAGGGACCATCACAGATACGCAGTATTTT.

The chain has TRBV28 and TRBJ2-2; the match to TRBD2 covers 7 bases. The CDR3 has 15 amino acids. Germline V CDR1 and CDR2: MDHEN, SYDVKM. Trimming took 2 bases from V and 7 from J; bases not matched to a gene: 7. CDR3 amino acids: CASSLRQGGSGELFF. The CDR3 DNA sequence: TGTGCCAGCAGTTTAAGGCAGGGAGGGAGCGGGGAGCTGTTTTTT.

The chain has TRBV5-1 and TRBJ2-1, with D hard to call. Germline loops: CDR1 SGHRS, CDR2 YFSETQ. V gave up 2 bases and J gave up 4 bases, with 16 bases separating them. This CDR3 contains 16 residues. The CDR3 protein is CASSFPRVAEYNEQFF. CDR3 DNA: TGCGCCAGCAGCTTTCCGCGAGTGGCGGAGTACAATGAGCAGTTCTTC. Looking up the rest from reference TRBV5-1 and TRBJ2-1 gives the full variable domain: KAGVTQTPRYLIKTRGQQVTLSCSPISGHRSVSWYQQTPGQGLQFLFEYFSETQRNKGNFPGRFSGRQFSNSRSEMNVSTLELGDSALYLCASSFPRVAEYNEQFFGPGTRLTVL.

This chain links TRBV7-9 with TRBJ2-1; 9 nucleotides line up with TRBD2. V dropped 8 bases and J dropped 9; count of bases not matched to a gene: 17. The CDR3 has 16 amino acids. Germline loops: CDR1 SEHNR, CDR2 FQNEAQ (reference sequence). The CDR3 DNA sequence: TGTGCCAGCTCACTCAGGGCTAGCGGGGAGGTCGGTGAGCAGTTCTTC. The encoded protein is CASSLRASGEVGEQFF. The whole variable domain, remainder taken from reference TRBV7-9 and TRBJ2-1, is DTGVSQNPRHKITKRGQNVTFRCDPISEHNRLYWYRQTLGQGPEFLTYFQNEAQLEKSRLLSDRFSAERPKGSFSTLEIQRTEQGDSAMYLCASSLRASGEVGEQFFGPGTRLTVL.

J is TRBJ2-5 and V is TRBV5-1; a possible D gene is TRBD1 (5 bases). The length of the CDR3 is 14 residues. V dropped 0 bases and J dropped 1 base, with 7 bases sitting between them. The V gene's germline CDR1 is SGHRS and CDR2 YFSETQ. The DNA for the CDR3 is TGCGCCAGCAGCTTGGGACAGCTCCAAGAGACCCAGTACTTC. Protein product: CASSLGQLQETQYF.

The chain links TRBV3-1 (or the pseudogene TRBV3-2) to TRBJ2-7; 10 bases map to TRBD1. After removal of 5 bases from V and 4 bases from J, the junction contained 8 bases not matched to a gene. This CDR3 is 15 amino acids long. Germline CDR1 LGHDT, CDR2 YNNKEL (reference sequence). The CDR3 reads CASSYGTGEVYEQYF. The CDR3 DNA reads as TGTGCCAGCAGCTACGGGACAGGGGAGGTATACGAGCAGTACTTC.

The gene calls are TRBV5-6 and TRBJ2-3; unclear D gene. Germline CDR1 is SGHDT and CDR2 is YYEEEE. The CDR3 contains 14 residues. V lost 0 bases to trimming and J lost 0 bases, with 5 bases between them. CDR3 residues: CASSLAPSTDTQYF. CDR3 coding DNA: TGTGCCAGCAGCTTGGCCCCTAGCACAGATACGCAGTATTTT.

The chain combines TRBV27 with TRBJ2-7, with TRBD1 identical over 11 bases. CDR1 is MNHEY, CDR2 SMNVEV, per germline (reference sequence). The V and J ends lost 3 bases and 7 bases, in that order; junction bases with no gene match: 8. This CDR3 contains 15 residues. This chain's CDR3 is CASSLGGTGGREQYF. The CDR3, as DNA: TGTGCCAGCAGTTTGGGTGGGACAGGGGGTAGGGAGCAGTACTTC.

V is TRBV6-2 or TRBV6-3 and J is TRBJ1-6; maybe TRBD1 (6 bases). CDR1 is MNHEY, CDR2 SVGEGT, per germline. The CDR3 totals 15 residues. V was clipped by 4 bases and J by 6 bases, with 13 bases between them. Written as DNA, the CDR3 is TGTGCCAGCAGTTTTCGGACAGTTTTTAATTCACCCCTCCACTTT. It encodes CASSFRTVFNSPLHF.

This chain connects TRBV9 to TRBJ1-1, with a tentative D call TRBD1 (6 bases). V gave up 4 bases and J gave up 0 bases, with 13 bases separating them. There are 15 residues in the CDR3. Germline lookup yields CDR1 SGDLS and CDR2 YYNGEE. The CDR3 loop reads CASSPSQGLNTEAFF. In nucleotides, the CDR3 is TGTGCCAGCAGCCCCTCCCAGGGGTTGAACACTGAAGCTTTCTTT.